What follows are 32 T cell receptor beta chains derived from one specimen sequenced in a study of regulatory T cells in long-lasting Graves disease. CDR3-region Arm-PCR and iRepertoire HTBI primers produced the TCR beta libraries. From the multiplex PCR reads, TCRdb called clonotypes with MiXCR, one entry per CDR3 protein. The sample lists around 400,000 distinct CDR3 sequences; 10% to 15% were seen once. Sample time point: newly diagnosed GD, antithyroid drugs for less than 3 months. There was RNA extracted from PBMCs, and the TCR library was made from it. These data also featured in a second study, about T cells in Graves' hyperthyroidism and ophthalmopathy.

Material: peripheral blood mononuclear cells (PBMCs), obtained at new diagnosis, from a patient treated with antithyroid drugs. The receptors originated from a woman younger than 35 with Graves disease.

This clonotype was counted only a few times. The chain employs TRBV20-1 and TRBJ1-6; TRBD1 matches at 7 bases. Germline assignment: CDR1 DFQATT and CDR2 SNEGSKA (reference sequence). The CDR3 runs 14 residues. The junction had 8 bases not matched to a gene; V was cut back by 3 bases and J by 9 bases. In DNA form, the CDR3 reads TGCAGTGCTAGTAGGGACAGCCCACTTTCACCCCTCCACTTT. Translating it yields CSASRDSPLSPLHF.

This clonotype was recorded at least ten times. This chain uses TRBV7-9 with TRBJ1-1; D unresolved. Trimming removed 3 bases from V and 3 bases from J, with 11 bases in between. The germline CDR1 and CDR2 sequences are SEHNR and FQNEAQ (reference sequence). The CDR3 has 14 residues. CDR3 residues: CASSFTNKYTEAFF. CDR3 sequence (DNA): TGTGCCAGCAGCTTTACGAATAAGTACACTGAAGCTTTCTTT.

V and J are TRBV9 and TRBJ1-2, with unresolved D. Between the trimmed V and J ends, which lost 0 bases and 8 bases, there was a span of 5 bases. Germline CDR1 SGDLS, CDR2 YYNGEE. The CDR3 is 11 amino acids. The CDR3 DNA is TGTGCCAGCAGCGTAGGCTGGGGCTACACCTTC. Residues: CASSVGWGYTF. The whole variable domain, filled in from reference TRBV9 and TRBJ1-2, reads DSGVTQTPKHLITATGQRVTLRCSPRSGDLSVYWYQQSLDQGLQFLIQYYNGEERAKGNILERFSAQQFPDLHSELNLSSLELGDSALYFCASSVGWGYTFGSGTRLTVV.

This clonotype was observed a few times. The chain links TRBV11-1 to TRBJ2-7; TRBD2 matches at 12 bases. Germline V gene sequence: CDR1 SGHAT, CDR2 FQDESV (reference sequence). The CDR3 extends over 16 amino acids. The V gene end was trimmed by 2 bases and the J gene end by 1 base; junction bases not matched to a gene: 3. CDR3 protein: CASSLFTSGRSYEQYF. CDR3 nucleotides: TGTGCCAGCAGCTTATTTACTAGCGGGAGGTCCTACGAGCAGTACTTC.

The table lists this clonotype with many counts. The chain combines TRBV2 with TRBJ1-2; D is unclear. V was trimmed by 4 bases and J by 8 bases, leaving 20 bases between them. The CDR3 contains 15 residues. Germline loops: CDR1 SNHLY, CDR2 FYNNEI. The CDR3 nucleotides read TGTGCCAGCAGTGTCTTTGGAAATCCAACCGGGGGCTACACCTTC. It translates to CASSVFGNPTGGYTF.

The rearrangement uses TRBV20-1 and TRBJ2-3; 11 bases fit TRBD2. CDR1 DFQATT and CDR2 SNEGSKA come from the germline V gene (reference sequence). The ends lost 4 bases at V and 2 bases at J; junction bases unmatched: 8. The CDR3 extends over 16 amino acids. The CDR3 reads CSATPRLAGTTDTQYF. CDR3 in DNA: TGCAGTGCTACTCCCCGACTAGCGGGGACCACAGATACGCAGTATTTT.

This clonotype was counted at least ten times. This chain joins TRBV7-6 and TRBJ1-6; D possibly corresponds to TRBD1 (5 bases). From germline, CDR1 is SGHVS and CDR2 FNYEAQ. Trimming took 2 bases from V and 4 from J, leaving 21 bases between them. The CDR3 has 19 amino acids. Here the CDR3 reads CASSLRAGLHGNYNSPLHF. The CDR3 coding sequence is TGTGCCAGCAGCTTACGCGCAGGGCTTCATGGCAATTATAATTCACCCCTCCACTTT.

This clonotype was recorded many times. The chain couples TRBV7-9 to TRBJ1-1, with no clear D. The germline V gene has CDR1 SEHNR and CDR2 FQNEAQ (reference sequence). CDR3 size: 14 residues. V lost 5 bases and J 4 bases, leaving 14 bases between the germline ends. CDR3 in amino acids: CASSPNSPGTEAFF. CDR3 nucleotides: TGTGCCAGCAGCCCGAACTCTCCCGGCACTGAAGCTTTCTTT. The full variable domain, its missing parts supplied by reference TRBV7-9 and TRBJ1-1, is DTGVSQNPRHKITKRGQNVTFRCDPISEHNRLYWYRQTLGQGPEFLTYFQNEAQLEKSRLLSDRFSAERPKGSFSTLEIQRTEQGDSAMYLCASSPNSPGTEAFFGQGTRLTVV.

As to this clonotype: This likely reflects a read error, since a far larger clone is one base away. The gene calls are TRBV11-2 and TRBJ2-3; TRBD2 might be the D (6 bases). The DNA end is a closer match to TRBJ2-5, so the J assignment may be wrong. Germline V gene sequence: CDR1 SGHAT, CDR2 FQNNGV. The CDR3 is made up of 19 amino acids. The CDR3 DNA sequence: TGTGCCAGCAGCCATTGGAGCGGGCAGGGTGTTGGGGACCAAGAGATCCAGTACTTC. Translation: CASSHWSGQGVGDQEIQYF.

In this sample, this clonotype turned up a few times. The gene calls are TRBV29-1 and TRBJ1-4; D unclear. CDR1 and CDR2 (germline): SQVTM, ANQGSEA. Trimming shortened V by 6 bases and J by 7 bases, and 15 bases separated the two germline ends. The CDR3 sequence is 13 residues long. Here the CDR3 DNA reads TGCAGCGTGGCCGGCGCGGGTGGTGAAAAACTGTTTTTT. The encoded protein is CSVAGAGGEKLFF.

This clonotype was seen at least ten times. The CDR3 region has the DNA TGTGCCAGTAGTATGTCCAGCGGGAAACACGAGCAGTACTTC. This codes for CASSMSSGKHEQYF. This chain links TRBV19 with TRBJ2-7, with TRBD2 matching over 7 bases. Trimming took 3 bases from V and 5 from J; bases not matched to a gene: 7. The V gene's germline CDR1 is LNHDA and CDR2 SQIVND (reference sequence). CDR3 length equals 14 residues.

This clonotype has just a few counts. The genes are TRBV11-1 and TRBJ2-2, with TRBD1 identical over 8 bases. Per the germline V gene, CDR1 is SGHAT and CDR2 is FQDESV (reference sequence). The CDR3 length is 15 residues. The J segment lost 3 bases and the V segment lost 4 bases, leaving 4 bases of the junction unmatched. As DNA, the CDR3 is TGTGCCAGCAGCTCCGGGACAGGTGACACCGGGGAGCTGTTTTTT. This translates into CASSSGTGDTGELFF.

This clonotype was seen at least ten times. This chain connects TRBV29-1 to TRBJ1-2; maybe TRBD1 (5 bases). The CDR3 runs to 13 residues. CDR1 is SQVTM, CDR2 ANQGSEA, per germline. Between the trimmed V and J ends, which lost 6 bases and 8 bases, there was a span of 19 bases. The CDR3 spells CSVTLAGVGGYTF. In DNA, the CDR3 is TGCAGCGTGACCTTAGCGGGGGTCGGCGGCTACACCTTC.

This clonotype was seen more than once but under ten times. No DNA is shown, since the ends of the CDR3 on it are uncertain; the CDR3 is the one TCRdb lists. V is TRBV6-1 and J is TRBJ2-2; TRBD1, the table's D call, lacks a check against the DNA. From its first to its last residue, the CDR3 has 15 amino acids. Germline values: CDR1 MNHNS, CDR2 SASEGT. CDR3 region: CASILGTGATGELFF.

This clonotype was counted at least ten times. The chain joins TRBV28 to TRBJ2-3; no definite D call. Trimming removed 1 base at V and 2 bases at J, with 10 bases between. CDR1 is MDHEN, CDR2 SYDVKM, per germline. This CDR3 is built from 15 residues. The CDR3 loop is CASSLSPSATDTQYF. Here the CDR3 DNA reads TGTGCCAGCAGTTTATCCCCCTCAGCCACAGATACGCAGTATTTT.

This clonotype was seen only a few times. V gene TRBV20-1 combines with J gene TRBJ2-7, with 13 bases fitting TRBD2. CDR3 length: 16 residues. Trimming at V came to 5 bases and at J to 7 bases, leaving 14 bases not matched to a gene. Germline V gene data show CDR1 as DFQATT and CDR2 as SNEGSKA (reference sequence). CDR3: CSADRTGTSGTGEQYF. The CDR3 DNA sequence: TGCAGTGCTGACCGGACCGGGACTAGCGGGACCGGAGAGCAGTACTTC.

V usage is TRBV5-1 and J usage is TRBJ1-2; 9 positions agree with TRBD1. Germline V gene sequence: CDR1 SGHRS, CDR2 YFSETQ. There are 14 residues in the CDR3. V was clipped by 0 bases and J by 8 bases; unmatched bases: 5. CDR3 in amino acids: CASSLGDRAQGYTF. The CDR3 nucleotides read TGCGCCAGCAGCTTGGGGGACAGGGCGCAGGGCTACACCTTC.

This clonotype was detected many times. The V and J genes are TRBV24-1 and TRBJ2-7; 12 nucleotides agree with TRBD1. The CDR3 is 15 residues long. Germline lookup yields CDR1 KGHDR and CDR2 SFDVKD. V shed 3 bases, J shed 2 bases, and the junction held 1 base outside the gene matches. CDR3 sequence reads: CATSDGTGGAYEQYF. In DNA, the CDR3 is TGTGCCACCAGTGATGGGACAGGGGGCGCCTACGAGCAGTACTTC.

The chain has TRBV20-1 and TRBJ1-5, with a tentative D call TRBD1 (5 bases). Trimming left V 3 bases short and J 4 bases short, with 10 bases between. The germline CDR1 and CDR2 sequences are DFQATT and SNEGSKA (reference sequence). The CDR3 totals 13 residues. The CDR3 nucleotides are TGCAGTGCTAGGATTCAGGGAAATCAGCCCCAGCATTTT. Protein product: CSARIQGNQPQHF.

This clonotype was recorded at least ten times. The chain couples TRBV6-1 to TRBJ1-2; no clear D gene. Germline lookup yields CDR1 MNHNS and CDR2 SASEGT. With 7 bases removed from V and 7 bases from J, the gap between germline ends came to 13 bases. This CDR3 is 12 amino acids long. The CDR3 DNA reads as TGTGCCAGCACGGGCATGAGCGCTGGCTACACCTTC. Translation gives CASTGMSAGYTF.

This clonotype was counted at least ten times. This chain connects TRBV11-2 to TRBJ2-7, with TRBD1 matching over 8 bases. CDR1 is SGHAT, CDR2 FQNNGV, per germline. V was pared by 3 bases and J by 3 bases, with 7 bases of the junction left unmatched. CDR3 size: 15 residues. CDR3 in amino acids: CASSFGQGANYEQYV. In nucleotides, the CDR3 is TGTGCCAGCAGCTTCGGCCAGGGGGCGAACTACGAGCAGTACGTC.

Ten or more counts support this clonotype. The rearrangement uses TRBV15 and TRBJ1-6; no reliable D call. The CDR3 extends over 17 amino acids. Trimming stripped 2 bases from V and 2 bases from J, with 13 bases between. CDR1 and CDR2 from the germline V gene are LNHNV and YYDKDF (reference sequence). The CDR3 coding sequence is TGTGCCACCAGCAGAAAACGACGGCAGACCTATAATTCACCCCTCCACTTT. Protein sequence: CATSRKRRQTYNSPLHF.

In its sample, this clonotype was seen many times. Here the CDR3 reads CASSLGYGGADTDTQYF. The DNA for the CDR3 is TGTGCCAGCAGCTTAGGTTATGGCGGGGCCGACACAGATACGCAGTATTTT. The chain combines TRBV7-9 with TRBJ2-3; tentative D call: TRBD2 (6 bases). The CDR3 covers 17 residues. Germline CDR1 SEHNR, CDR2 FQNEAQ (reference sequence). Trimming took 1 base from V and 2 from J, leaving 16 bases between them. Full variable domain (rest looked up from reference TRBV7-9 and TRBJ2-3): DTGVSQNPRHKITKRGQNVTFRCDPISEHNRLYWYRQTLGQGPEFLTYFQNEAQLEKSRLLSDRFSAERPKGSFSTLEIQRTEQGDSAMYLCASSLGYGGADTDTQYFGPGTRLTVL.

This clonotype occurred a few times. This chain uses TRBV7-2 with TRBJ2-3; a weak D match, TRBD1 (5 bases). Looked up from germline, CDR1 is SGHTA and CDR2 is FQGNSA. Trimming cost V 2 bases and J 13 bases, with 19 bases left between them. The CDR3 sequence is 14 residues long. CDR3 coding DNA: TGTGCCAGCAGCTTACCAGGGCTTCTAGAAGTAGAGTATTTT. Encoded protein: CASSLPGLLEVEYF.

This clonotype was counted ten times or more. The chain combines TRBV6-2 or TRBV6-3 with TRBJ1-4; D is undetermined. The V gene's germline CDR1 is MNHEY and CDR2 SVGEGT. CDR3 length equals 15 residues. The V and J ends lost 6 bases and 5 bases respectively, with 16 bases between them. This CDR3 reads CASRVYDTANEKLFF. The CDR3 DNA reads as TGTGCCAGCAGGGTGTACGACACTGCGAATGAAAAACTGTTTTTT.

This clonotype occurred many times. The chain recombines TRBV2 with TRBJ2-1; weak D call: TRBD1 (6 bases). The CDR3 runs 17 residues. V gave up 5 bases and J gave up 0 bases, with 17 bases separating them. Germline loops: CDR1 SNHLY, CDR2 FYNNEI. CDR3 nucleotides: TGTGCCAGCAGTCGGGCCCGGACAGTCAGCTCCTACAATGAGCAGTTCTTC. Its translation is CASSRARTVSSYNEQFF.

This clonotype was seen many times. This chain joins TRBV7-2 and TRBJ1-2; D unclear. This CDR3 is built from 14 residues. Trimming removed 6 bases at V and 3 bases at J, with 14 bases between. Germline lookup yields CDR1 SGHTA and CDR2 FQGNSA. The CDR3, as DNA: TGTGCCAGCAGTCCTTATAGGGTTCACTATGGCTACACCTTC. Translation: CASSPYRVHYGYTF.

This clonotype has ten or more counts. CDR3 coding DNA: TGTGCCAGCTCACCGTTCGGACTGCAAGAGACCCAGTACTTC. Its translation is CASSPFGLQETQYF. The chain carries TRBV18 and TRBJ2-5; D might be TRBD2 (5 bases). Germline V gene data show CDR1 as KGHSH and CDR2 as LQKENI. V lost 3 bases and J lost 2, with 10 bases in between. The CDR3 is 14 amino acids.

The chain couples TRBV12-3 or TRBV12-4 to TRBJ1-5; D unresolved. CDR3 length: 15 residues. V gave up 2 bases and J gave up 2 bases, with 10 bases separating them. The CDR3 DNA sequence: TGTGCCAGCAGTTTAAGGCCCGGAGGCAATCAGCCCCAGCATTTT. Protein: CASSLRPGGNQPQHF.

This clonotype was seen a few times. The V gene is TRBV4-2, the J gene TRBJ1-2, with D hard to call. Germline V lookup: CDR1 LGHNA, CDR2 YNFKEQ. V lost 5 bases and J lost 2, with 21 bases in between. The CDR3 consists of 17 residues. The CDR3 sequence: CASSSAIKGGLNYGYTF. In DNA form, the CDR3 reads TGTGCCAGCAGCTCAGCGATCAAGGGAGGACTGAACTATGGCTACACCTTC.

This clonotype has a count of ten or more. V is TRBV12-3 or TRBV12-4 and J is TRBJ2-3; D remains ambiguous. The CDR3 contains 14 residues. The V end was cut by 7 bases, the J end by 2 bases, with 13 bases between. The CDR3 protein is CASKIVDFTDTQYF. In DNA form, the CDR3 reads TGTGCCAGCAAGATAGTAGATTTCACAGATACGCAGTATTTT.

This clonotype has ten or more counts. The rearrangement links TRBV20-1 to TRBJ2-1, with D perhaps matching TRBD1 (6 bases). The CDR3 extends over 14 amino acids. Trimming took off 4 bases at V and 2 bases at J, with 12 bases between the two ends. The germline CDR1 and CDR2 sequences are DFQATT and SNEGSKA (reference sequence). Here the CDR3 DNA reads TGCAGTGCTAAGAGACAGGTAGCCTACAATGAGCAGTTCTTC. The encoded protein is CSAKRQVAYNEQFF.